The 21 T cell receptor beta chains in this list originate from one sample, sequenced in a study of regulatory T cells in long-lasting Graves disease. Regarding time point: newly diagnosed GD, antithyroid drugs for less than 3 months. PBMCs were the source of the RNA used for TCR sequencing. Arm-PCR of CDR3 regions and iRepertoire HTBI primers were used to build TCR beta libraries. TCRdb called the multiplex PCR reads again in MiXCR, with one record for every CDR3 protein. The sample shows some 330,000 distinct CDR3 sequences, 12% of them seen only once. These records were also assigned to another study, of T cells in Graves' hyperthyroidism and ophthalmopathy.

Material: peripheral blood mononuclear cells (PBMCs), obtained at new diagnosis, from a patient treated with antithyroid drugs. The receptors here all came from a woman aged 18-29 years with Graves disease.

The chain is built from TRBV11-3 and TRBJ2-1; 10 bases fit TRBD1. V shed 2 bases, J shed 7 bases, and the junction held 5 bases outside the gene matches. The CDR3 consists of 15 residues. Germline CDR1 and CDR2: SGHNT and YENEEA. CDR3 coding DNA: TGTGCCAGCAGCTTACGACAGGGGGCGGGTAATGAGCAGTTCTTC. Its protein is CASSLRQGAGNEQFF.

The chain has TRBV3-1 and TRBJ2-1; D is ambiguous. This CDR3 has 14 amino acids. Germline values: CDR1 LGHDT, CDR2 YNNKEL (reference sequence). Trimming removed 1 base from V and 10 bases from J, with 14 bases in between. CDR3 sequence reads: CASSQVYGVREQFF. The CDR3 DNA is TGTGCCAGCAGCCAAGTCTATGGAGTTAGGGAGCAGTTCTTC.

This chain joins TRBV6-2 or TRBV6-3 and TRBJ2-1, with D maybe TRBD2 (6 bases). Germline values: CDR1 MNHEY, CDR2 SVGEGT. The CDR3 has 15 residues. The germline V and J ends were trimmed by 6 bases and 5 bases, with 17 bases remaining between them. CDR3 sequence: CASSYRTTPHNEQFF. CDR3 sequence (DNA): TGTGCCAGCAGCTACAGGACTACACCTCACAATGAGCAGTTCTTC.

The sample holds a few counts of this clonotype. The junction departs from germline at one end; a sequencing error may be responsible. This chain uses TRBV7-2 with TRBJ2-1; tentatively, D is TRBD1 or TRBD2 (5 bases each). The CDR3 has 14 residues. CDR1 is SGHTA and CDR2 is FQGNSA in the germline V gene. This CDR3 is CASSLESGLEGWYF. CDR3 DNA sequence: TGTGCCAGCAGCTTAGAATCAGGGTTAGAGGGCTGGTACTTC.

This clonotype has ten or more counts. The chain combines TRBV7-8 with TRBJ2-3; TRBD1 aligns across 9 bases. CDR3 length: 15 amino acids. Germline CDR1 and CDR2: SGHVS and FQNEAQ. V lost 8 bases to trimming and J lost 2 bases; unmatched junction nucleotides: 8. CDR3 DNA: TGTGCCAGCGGGGACAGGGTAGACTTCACAGATACGCAGTATTTT. This translates into CASGDRVDFTDTQYF.

This clonotype showed up many times. The chain recombines TRBV20-1 with TRBJ1-2, with D unclear. CDR3 length: 15 amino acids. Trimming took off 0 bases at V and 5 bases at J, with 16 bases between the two ends. Per germline, CDR1 DFQATT and CDR2 SNEGSKA (reference sequence). The CDR3: CSARDKKVWVYGYTF. The CDR3 nucleotides read TGCAGTGCTAGAGACAAGAAGGTCTGGGTTTATGGCTACACCTTC.

This clonotype was counted ten times or more. This chain links TRBV10-3 with TRBJ2-2, with 13 bases fitting TRBD2. The CDR3 contains 20 residues. V shed 3 bases, J shed 0 bases, and the junction held 10 bases outside the gene matches. Per germline, CDR1 ENHRY and CDR2 SYGVKD. The CDR3 spells CAISDTRRGLAGTNTGELFF. The DNA of the CDR3 is TGTGCCATCAGTGACACCAGACGGGGACTAGCGGGGACGAACACCGGGGAGCTGTTTTTT.

This clonotype occurred many times. The genes are TRBV7-2 and TRBJ2-5; maybe TRBD2 (5 bases). This CDR3 is 13 amino acids long. Trimming took 5 bases from V and 5 from J, leaving 12 bases between them. Germline CDR1 reads SGHTA; CDR2 reads FQGNSA. The CDR3 spells CASSAWESETQYF. DNA for the CDR3: TGTGCCAGCAGCGCTTGGGAGAGTGAGACCCAGTACTTC.

This clonotype was seen a handful of times. The V call is TRBV9, the J call TRBJ1-2; tentative D call: TRBD1 (6 bases). This CDR3 has 15 residues. CDR1 and CDR2 from the germline V gene are SGDLS and YYNGEE. The V and J ends lost 4 bases and 4 bases respectively, with 17 bases between them. CDR3 DNA sequence: TGTGCCAGCAGCCTAGAGACACAGGGAGCCTATGGCTACACCTTC. Translated, it gives CASSLETQGAYGYTF. Looking up the rest from reference TRBV9 and TRBJ1-2 gives the full variable domain: DSGVTQTPKHLITATGQRVTLRCSPRSGDLSVYWYQQSLDQGLQFLIQYYNGEERAKGNILERFSAQQFPDLHSELNLSSLELGDSALYFCASSLETQGAYGYTFGSGTRLTVV.

This clonotype came up a few times. V is TRBV24-1 and J is TRBJ2-1; D may be TRBD2 (5 bases). Trimming took 6 bases from V and 9 from J, leaving 20 bases between them. The CDR3 has 15 amino acids. Germline values: CDR1 KGHDR, CDR2 SFDVKD. The CDR3 nucleotides are TGTGCCACCAGTAGGACTGAGAACCCCCGCGTTGAGCAGTTCTTC. Translation: CATSRTENPRVEQFF.

This chain uses TRBV27 with TRBJ2-7; D may be TRBD2 (6 bases). Trimming stripped 2 bases from V and 5 bases from J, with 13 bases between. This CDR3 region has 14 residues. From germline, CDR1 is MNHEY and CDR2 SMNVEV (reference sequence). DNA for the CDR3: TGTGCCAGCAGTTTAAAGGCAGGGAGGAACGAGCAGTACTTC. Its translation: CASSLKAGRNEQYF.

Comment on this clonotype: A far larger clone is off by one base, so a read error is likely. V gene TRBV12-3 or TRBV12-4 combines with J gene TRBJ2-1, with TRBD2 identical over 10 bases. Matching the DNA end better, TRBJ2-4 makes the J call doubtful. The CDR3 consists of 17 residues. The CDR3: CASSSSGLADHKNIQYF. CDR3 bases: TGTGCCAGCAGTTCGAGTGGACTAGCGGATCACAAAAACATTCAGTACTTC.

With regard to this clonotype: This may arise from a read error, as a much more abundant clone is one base away. The chain employs TRBV27 and TRBJ1-5, with 11 bases matching TRBD1. CDR3 length equals 17 residues. The germline V gene encodes CDR1 MNHEY and CDR2 SMNVEV (reference sequence). V gave up 5 bases and J gave up 5 bases; unmatched junction bases: 11. CDR3 DNA sequence: TGTGCCAGCAGTGATTACAGGACAGGGGGCCGCGATCAGCCCCAGCATTTT. The encoded protein is CASSDYRTGGRDQPQHF.

Of note for this clonotype: The junction does not match germline at one end; this may be a read error. The chain is built from TRBV7-7 and TRBJ1-5; D may be TRBD1 (6 bases). CDR3 size: 21 residues. Germline V gives CDR1 SSHAT, CDR2 FNYEAQ (reference sequence). The CDR3 DNA follows: TGTGCTAGCAGCTTCCGGTGTCGGCCGCAGGACAGTCGAAATAGCAATCAGCCCCAGCATTTT. Protein product: CASSFRCRPQDSRNSNQPQHF. The variable domain in full, completed from reference TRBV7-7 and TRBJ1-5, reads GAGVSQSPRYKVTKRGQDVTLRCDPISSHATLYWYQQALGQGPEFLTYFNYEAQPDKSGLPSDRFSAERPEGSISTLTIQRTEQRDSAMYRCASSFRCRPQDSRNSNQPQHFGDGTRLSIL.

This clonotype came up many times. J is TRBJ2-6 and V is TRBV12-3 or TRBV12-4; possible D gene TRBD2, 6 bases. Trimming removed 3 bases at V and 0 bases at J, with 9 bases between. CDR3 length: 16 residues. In nucleotides, the CDR3 is TGTGCCAGCAGTTTGGGACTGATCTCTGGGGCCAACGTCCTGACTTTC. Protein sequence: CASSLGLISGANVLTF.

This clonotype was counted ten times or more. The rearrangement joins TRBV29-1 to TRBJ2-1; D is possibly TRBD1 (6 bases). Per the germline V gene, CDR1 is SQVTM and CDR2 is ANQGSEA. Trimming left V 6 bases short and J 5 bases short, with 17 bases between. This CDR3 comprises 14 residues. As DNA, the CDR3 is TGCAGCGTGCCCCCTGAGGGGGATCACAATGAGCAGTTCTTC. It yields the protein CSVPPEGDHNEQFF.

This clonotype was seen ten or more times. This sequence joins TRBV11-2 and TRBJ1-2; D remains ambiguous. Trimming shortened V by 5 bases and J by 5 bases, and 12 bases separated the two germline ends. The CDR3 runs to 13 residues. Germline CDR1 SGHAT, CDR2 FQNNGV. CDR3 in DNA: TGTGCCAGCAGCCCGGAGGCAGATTATGGCTACACCTTC. Protein product: CASSPEADYGYTF.

This clonotype showed up many times. This chain uses TRBV2 with TRBJ1-1, with a weak D call TRBD1 (5 bases). CDR3 length: 15 amino acids. V lost 11 bases and J 0 bases, leaving 19 bases between the germline ends. Germline-derived CDR1 and CDR2 are SNHLY and FYNNEI. CDR3 loop: CAARGKNEMNTEAFF. In DNA form, the CDR3 reads TGTGCCGCGCGGGGGAAGAACGAGATGAACACTGAAGCTTTCTTT.

At least ten counts were recorded for this clonotype. The rearrangement uses TRBV18 and TRBJ2-1, with no clear D. The CDR3 length is 17 residues. The ends were cut back, 3 bases at V and 2 bases at J, with 17 bases in the middle. The V gene's germline CDR1 is KGHSH and CDR2 LQKENI. The CDR3 DNA reads as TGTGCCAGCTCACCGCCTGTTGTTAGCCTAACCTACAATGAGCAGTTCTTC. It translates to CASSPPVVSLTYNEQFF.

This clonotype was seen at least ten times. The rearrangement uses TRBV12-3 or TRBV12-4 and TRBJ1-6, with a weak D call TRBD1 (6 bases). The CDR3 spans 13 residues. Trimming cost V 2 bases and J 11 bases, with 10 bases left between them. The CDR3 sequence: CASSLLQGAPLHF. The CDR3 coding sequence is TGTGCCAGCAGTTTATTACAGGGTGCACCCCTCCACTTT.

This clonotype was detected ten times or more. This rearrangement joins TRBV9 to TRBJ2-7, with 7 bases matching TRBD2. V lost 1 base to trimming and J lost 3 bases; unmatched junction nucleotides: 7. The CDR3 has 15 residues. Germline V gene data show CDR1 as SGDLS and CDR2 as YYNGEE. The CDR3 here is CASSVYGGGDYEQYF. The CDR3 DNA sequence: TGTGCCAGCAGCGTATATGGGGGAGGGGACTACGAGCAGTACTTC.